The TCR beta chain described here comes from a study of beta chain features in type 1 diabetes. Study summary: Comparable age, gender and cell yields were observed in patients relative to healthy donors.

Notes on the study in general: With patients and controls alike, PCR might favor shorter templates to an equal degree.

V was clipped by 0 bases and J by 6 bases, with 10 bases between them. From germline, CDR1 is SGHNT and CDR2 YYREEE (reference sequence). The CDR3 is 14 residues long. This clone was counted between two and nine times. Its antigen is not known. Expressed TCRB transcripts were sequenced after all isolated RNA was converted to cDNA. Assay used: immunoSEQ multiplex PCR; TCRdb lists only in-frame clones, some missing. The table lists 850,000 to 900,000 clones, 17% of them singletons, with about 0.02% in the top ten. This chain joins TRBV5-4 and TRBJ1-5; D not certain. The receptor was derived from a young woman in good health. Sequencing used naive CD4+ T cells from blood. CDR3 sequence reads: CASSLGGLGQPQHF. CDR3 DNA sequence: TGTGCCAGCAGCTTGGGGGGTTTGGGTCAGCCCCAGCATTTT.